This entry is about one TCR beta chain. Its antigen is still unknown. Base qualities are not provided; no much larger clone lies one nucleotide away. These data belong to a study of Ad26.COV2.S vaccination and SARS-CoV-2 variants (dated by TCRdb to about 2021). For context, the study as a whole: Vaccine-arm donors came from COV1001, a multicentre, randomized, double-blind, placebo-controlled phase I-IIa trial of Ad26.COV2.S in healthy adults. Ad26.COV2.S was administered intramuscularly at 5 x 10^10 or 1 x 10^11 viral particles, either as a single shot or as two shots given 56 days apart. Sequencing of the TCRbeta repertoire served to evaluate the specificity and breadth of SARS-CoV-2-reactive T cell receptors following Ad26.COV2.S vaccination. The TCR-sequenced set comprised approximately 30 samples: approximately 19 Ad26.COV2.S vaccine recipients, 5 placebo recipients and 8 SARS-CoV-2 convalescent individuals. Participants in the trial were split at random into five groups of five each, receiving low-dose or high-dose Ad26.COV2.S once or twice, or else placebo on both occasions. Investigators did not know the trial group allocation while performing experiments and assessing outcomes.

In the paper's terms, the treatment or condition label means: roughly 18 received Ad26.COV2.S at low or high dose, single or two shots; about 5 received placebo; per-sample allocation not given. For vaccine and placebo recipients, repertoires were sequenced using samples collected on day 63 after the first injection. Between 29 July and 7 August 2020, Cohort 1b enrolled 20 to 30 adults aged 18-55 years at one site in Boston, USA. Ad26.COV2.S consisted of a replication-incompetent adenovirus type 26 vector by which a prefusion-stabilized SARS-CoV-2 spike protein from the original Wuhan strain was expressed. TCRbeta CDR3 regions were sequenced with the immunoSEQ Assay. After extraction, genomic DNA underwent amplification by bias-controlled multiplex PCR, followed by high-throughput sequencing. Per the source publication's procedure: To quantify the absolute abundance of each unique TCRbeta CDR3 region, sequences were collapsed and filtered. T cell fraction was estimated by normalization of TCRbeta template counts to usable DNA, with usable DNA being measured through amplification of reference genes present in all nucleated cells. Repertoire TCRs were annotated as SARS-CoV-2-specific when V gene, CDR3 amino acid sequence and J gene were exactly matched to a known reactive TCR set. The reference SARS-CoV-2 TCR set was derived from MIRA and filtered for enrichment in COVID-19-positive ImmuneCODE repertoires, a step that removed public or cross-reactive TCRs. Based on the MIRA antigens, annotated TCRs were further analysed at the level of specific ORF or position within ORF. Breadth was defined as annotated unique rearrangements over total unique productive rearrangements; depth was the summed frequency of those rearrangements. Two-sided Wilcoxon rank-sum tests were used to compare TCR breadth between groups. TCRdb re-hosts the immuneACCESS table, in-frame sequences only. Its copies lack some clones; in the studies checked, an unresolved V gene accounts for under half of them, and the cause for the rest is not known. The DNA gave D and trimming, while V, J and clone size come from that table. For this sample the table gives hundreds of thousands of clones, of which around 86% were detected only once. The ten most abundant clones make up around 3.6% of the sample.

Overall study results and their limits: Higher spike-specific TCR breadth was observed in Ad26.COV2.S recipients than in placebo recipients (P = 0.0014). After vaccination, spike-specific CD8+ and CD4+ T cell responses were reported to show substantial breadth. Vaccine and placebo recipients had comparable non-spike TCR breadth, which fits with the vaccine containing only spike. The study lacked the statistical power to compare responses across vaccine doses or regimens. The authors noted that the TCR breadth and depth analyses may have underestimated total T cell responses.

This clonotype was obtained from a person between 18 and 59 years old who received the Ad26.COV2.S COVID-19 vaccine or a placebo. Here the sequenced sample was peripheral blood, taken in a trial of Ad26.COV2.S vaccine versus placebo.

The CDR3 is CASSLEGNTIYF. The DNA is as follows: TGTGCCAGCAGCTTAGAGGGAAACACCATATATTTT. This receptor chain uses TRBV7-8 and TRBJ1-3, with no confident D gene call. The junction shows trimming of 1 base on V and 4 bases on J, plus 2 bases between the germline ends. The germline V gene yields SGHVS for CDR1 and FQNEAQ for CDR2. Including the terminal cysteine and phenylalanine, the CDR3 comprises 12 residues. Of the read, only the CDR3 DNA is kept; its 36 bases are in frame from base 1.